The entry below describes one T cell receptor (beta chain). This clonotype was found a few times. Its target antigen remains unknown. The sample holds no much larger clone one base away, and base qualities are not on file. Library creation used 5' RACE. The instrument was an Illumina HiSeq 2500. A second PCR of about 7 to 12 cycles was run with a J-beta primer mix and a sample-barcoded 5' primer. A template-switch 5' adaptor carrying 12 random nucleotides introduced a unique molecular identifier onto each TCR beta cDNA molecule. Each sample yielded at least 3 million CDR3-containing paired-end reads. First-strand cDNA was synthesized from all RNA with the Mint cDNA synthesis kit, primed by a TRBC-specific oligonucleotide. After uracil-DNA glycosylase treatment, a first 18-cycle PCR used universal primers M1SS and BC2_uni_R on all cDNA. The study's processing was this. For normalization, 1 million high-quality reads, each with a distinct molecular identifier, were randomly selected from each sample. Reads with shared molecular identifiers were discarded instead of being binned into consensus sequences. MiTCR, run with a Q25 quality threshold and the strictest error-elimination algorithm, handled CDR3 identification, clonotype clustering and error correction. A nonparametric unseen species model with Euler transformation was used to estimate a lower bound on total TCR beta diversity. Clones were called with MiXCR by TCRdb after fastp trimmed the public reads at Q25, and only in-frame beta chains were retained. Each entry is one CDR3 protein sequence, shown with its most common DNA and genes. Here the V and J calls rest on TCRdb's processing, not on the authors' analysis. Across this sample there are 790,000 or so distinct CDR3 sequences, with roughly 50% seen only once. Of the sample, around 25% falls within the top ten clones.

The data derive from a study of blood T cells in healthy people across ages (dated by TCRdb to the mid-2010s). General notes on the study: Template switching captured roughly one uniquely barcoded TCR beta cDNA molecule per two T cells in model experiments. Age-related changes in TCR beta repertoire diversity were measured in the study by deep sequencing normalized with unique cDNA molecular identifiers. Donors were grouped into four age groups: young (average roughly 16 years), middle-aged (roughly 38), aged (over 55) and long-lived (just over 80). To avoid experimental bias, donors of different ages were randomly spread across the sequencing lanes. Using the same blood draw, the study looked at two additional independent replicas of 1 million unique cDNA reads for two donors, one aged 18 to 30 and the other aged 80 or older.

The germline V gene gives CDR1 as MDHEN and CDR2 as SYDVKM. Measured from the cysteine to the phenylalanine, the CDR3 is 12 residues long. The read is trimmed to its CDR3 DNA, 36 bases read in frame from base 1. Donors were 30 to 45 systemically healthy Caucasian individuals from Russia aged roughly 6 to 90 years. Around 10 milliliters of peripheral blood were collected from each donor into EDTA-treated Vacutainer tubes. Ficoll-Paque density-gradient centrifugation was used to isolate PBMCs, with at least 7 million per sample. Trizol reagent was used to extract total RNA from PBMCs, with at least 6 micrograms per sample. For every donor, an aliquot of PBMCs went through flow cytometry to measure the percentages of naive CD45RAhigh/CD27high T cells. Overall study outcomes, separate from this receptor: A strong correlation was found between observed TCR beta diversity and the percentage of naive T cells measured by flow cytometry. Conclusive comparison of naive and antigen-experienced compartments was prevented by the profiling of bulk unsorted PBMCs. Because donor CMV infection status was unknown, age-related changes in expanded clonotypes were potentially confounded. Estimates of total diversity from one million sequenced T cells were regarded as lower bounds and underestimates. As age increased, observed TCR beta diversity per million T cells dropped in a roughly linear way, and a significant reduction was already evident by age roughly 36. Compared with the aged group, the long-lived group had more naive CD4+ T cells, fewer expanded clones and increased TCR diversity, suggesting age selection.

Sequencing input: blood. The sequence was obtained from a man aged 40-50 years in good health. The V and J segments used are TRBV28 and TRBJ2-5; no D segment can be confidently identified. The J call could be wrong; TRBJ2-7 is a better fit for the DNA end. The nucleotide sequence is TGTGCCAGCATTACAAACGGGCACGAGCAGTACTTC. Its protein product is CASITNGHEQYF.